This TCR beta chain was identified during a study of chemoradiotherapy in HPV16-positive cancers. The CDR3 extends over 14 amino acids. Germline CDR1 and CDR2: SGHNT and YYREEE (reference sequence). With 3 bases removed from V and 4 bases from J, the gap between germline ends came to 13 bases. The table came from immunoSEQ multiplex PCR; TCRdb's copy has only in-frame clones and leaves some out. Of some 13,000 clones detected, over 65% appear once; the ten largest clones hold approximately 15%. Sampling was performed from a patient who underwent chemoradiotherapy. This chain connects TRBV5-4 to TRBJ2-5, with D perhaps TRBD1 (6 bases). The sequence was obtained from a human donor with HPV-associated anogenital cancer. The CDR3 coding sequence is TGTGCCAGCAGCTCCCAACAGGGTCGAGAGACCCAGTACTTC. Translation gives CASSSQQGRETQYF.